The present entry profiles one T cell receptor beta chain with its context. As to time point: after dendritic cell vaccination, including at tumor progression/relapse. None of the glioblastoma patients had an isocitrate dehydrogenase mutation. The method was immunoSEQ multiplex PCR; TCRdb's version includes in-frame clones alone and lacks a portion of them. The table shows about 65,000 clones, with around nine tenths occurring only once. CDR1 and CDR2 (germline): SEHNR, FQNEAQ (reference sequence). With V trimmed by 5 bases and J by 7 bases, 15 bases remained unmatched. The CDR3 spans 17 residues. The sample originates from a study of glioma-infiltrating T cells after dendritic cell vaccination.

The clonotype was recovered from a human donor with glioblastoma. This specimen consisted of blood, obtained after dendritic cell vaccination. The V and J genes are TRBV7-9 and TRBJ2-1, with 9 bases aligning to TRBD2. The CDR3 region is CASSPTGMRGGSNEQFF. In DNA, the CDR3 is TGTGCCAGCAGCCCTACTGGGATGCGGGGGGGCTCGAATGAGCAGTTCTTC.